This section outlines one T cell receptor (beta chain) sequence together with its context. Its matching antigen is unknown. These data originate in a study of cytomegalovirus exposure and HLA in healthy donors. 60 Vbeta and 13 Jbeta primers were used in PCR. This table comes from immunoSEQ multiplex PCR, and its TCRdb copy is limited to in-frame clones, with some not included. The sample consists of 150,000 to 200,000 clones, under 85% of them appearing once. Germline values: CDR1 SNHLY, CDR2 FYNNEI. This CDR3 has 13 residues. With 10 bases removed from V and 2 bases from J, the gap between germline ends came to 9 bases. Study-level points and caveats: Some TCR beta chains (roughly 150 of them) were listed as cytomegalovirus-associated.

Sequencing input: PBMCs. This chain links TRBV2 with TRBJ2-6; D may be TRBD1 (5 bases). The clonotype comes from a man aged 45-65 years in good health and CMV-seronegative. The chain's CDR3 is CATQGAGANVLTF. CDR3 nucleotides: TGTGCCACTCAGGGTGCTGGGGCCAACGTCCTGACTTTC.